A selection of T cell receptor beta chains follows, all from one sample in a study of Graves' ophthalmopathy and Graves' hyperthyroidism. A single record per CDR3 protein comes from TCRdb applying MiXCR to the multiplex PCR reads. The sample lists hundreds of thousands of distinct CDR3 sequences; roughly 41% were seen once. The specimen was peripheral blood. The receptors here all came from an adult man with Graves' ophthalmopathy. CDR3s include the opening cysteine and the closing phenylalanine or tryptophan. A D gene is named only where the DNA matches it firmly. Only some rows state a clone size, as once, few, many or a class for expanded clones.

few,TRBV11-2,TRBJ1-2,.,TGTGCCAGCAGATCCTTCCGACAGCCCCGGGGGAATGGCTACACCTTC,CASRSFRQPRGNGYTF
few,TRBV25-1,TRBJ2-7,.,TGTGCCAGCAGCCAAGACCCATACTACGAGCAGTACTTC,CASSQDPYYEQYF
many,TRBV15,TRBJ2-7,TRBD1,TGTGCCACCAGCAAGACAGGGGGCTACGAGCAGTACTTC,CATSKTGGYEQYF
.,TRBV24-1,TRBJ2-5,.,TGTGCCACCAGCGAGGACACAATCGGGGAGACCCAGTACTTC,CATSEDTIGETQYF
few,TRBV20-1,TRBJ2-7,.,TGCAGTGCTGGGGGGCGGGGATCCTACGAGCAGTACTTC,CSAGGRGSYEQYF
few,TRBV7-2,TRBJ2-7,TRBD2,TGTGCCAGCAGCTTATGGAGCGGGGAATGGACCTACGAGCAGTACTTC,CASSLWSGEWTYEQYF
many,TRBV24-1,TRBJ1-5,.,TGTGCCACCAGTGACTCCCGGGACGCAGGACTCTCCGGGCCCCAGCATTTT,CATSDSRDAGLSGPQHF
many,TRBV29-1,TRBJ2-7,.,TGCAGCGTTGTCAAAGGCGAAGAATCCTACGAGCAGTACTTC,CSVVKGEESYEQYF
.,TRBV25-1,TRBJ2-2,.,.,CAALTGLAPGSCFF
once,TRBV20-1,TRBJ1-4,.,TGCAGTGCTAGAGATAAGAAGGATACTAATGAAAAACTGTTTTTT,CSARDKKDTNEKLFF
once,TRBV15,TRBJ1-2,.,TGTGCCCCCCTCGGGGGCTACACCTTC,CAPLGGYTF
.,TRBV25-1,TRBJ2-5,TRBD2,TGTGCCAGCAGTCTAGCGGGAGTACTGACGCGAGAGACCCAGTACTTC,CASSLAGVLTRETQYF
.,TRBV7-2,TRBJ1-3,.,TGTGCCAGCAGCTTGCCCGGGAGCACCATATATTTT,CASSLPGSTIYF
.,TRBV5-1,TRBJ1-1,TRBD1,TGCGCCAGCAAGTCGGACAGGGTCAACACTGAAGCTTTCTTT,CASKSDRVNTEAFF
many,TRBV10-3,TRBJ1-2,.,TGTGCCATCAGTGAGGTTTGGGATGGCTACACCTTC,CAISEVWDGYTF
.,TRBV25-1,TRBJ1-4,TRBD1,TGTGCCAGCAGTTCCGGGACAGGACATACAACTAATGAAAAACTGTTTTTT,CASSSGTGHTTNEKLFF
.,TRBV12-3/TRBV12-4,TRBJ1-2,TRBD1,TGTGCCAGCAGCCCCCTAAGCTGGGGACAGGGGATGGTTGGCTACACCTTC,CASSPLSWGQGMVGYTF
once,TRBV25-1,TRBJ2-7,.,TGTGCCAGCAGTGCTAGGGACGAGAGCTACGAGCAGTACTTC,CASSARDESYEQYF
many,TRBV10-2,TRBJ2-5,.,TGCGCCAGCAGTGAAAAAGAGACCCAGTACTTC,CASSEKETQYF
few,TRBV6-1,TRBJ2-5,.,TGTGCCAGCAGTTACCCTAAGGAGACCCAGTACTTC,CASSYPKETQYF
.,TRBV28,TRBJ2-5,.,TGTGCCAGCAGTTTATCATCAGGGGACCCATACCAAGAGACCCAGTACTTC,CASSLSSGDPYQETQYF
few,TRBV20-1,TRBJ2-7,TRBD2,TGCAGTGTCCCACTGGATCGGGTCGGGAGGGCGAGCGGCGAGCAGTACTTC,CSVPLDRVGRASGEQYF
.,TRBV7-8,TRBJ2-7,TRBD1,TGTGCCAGCAGCTCTTCCGGGACAGGGTTTAAGCAGTACTTC,CASSSSGTGFKQYF
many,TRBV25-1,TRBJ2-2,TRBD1,TGTGCCAGCAGGCTCACAGGGGGAGGCACCGGGGAGCTGTTTTTT,CASRLTGGGTGELFF
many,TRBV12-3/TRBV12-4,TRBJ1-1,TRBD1,TGTGCCAGCAGTCCGACAGGGACAGGGGCCGCTGAAGCTTTCTTT,CASSPTGTGAAEAFF
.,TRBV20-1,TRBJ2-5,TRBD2,TGCAGTGCTAGACCCCCGGGACTAGCGGGGAAAGAGACCCAGTACTTC,CSARPPGLAGKETQYF
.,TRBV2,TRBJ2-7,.,TGTGCCAGCCGGGCGGACGCTAGCTCCTACGAGCAGTACTTC,CASRADASSYEQYF
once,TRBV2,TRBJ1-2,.,TGTGCCAGCAGGAGGGAAGGGGCTAGGGGCTACACCTTC,CASRREGARGYTF
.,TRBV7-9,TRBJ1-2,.,TGTGCCAGCAGCTTTTACGAAAACTATGGCTACACCTTC,CASSFYENYGYTF
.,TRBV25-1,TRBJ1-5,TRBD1,TGTGCCAGCAGTTCACGGACAGGGTCCCAGCATTTT,CASSSRTGSQHF
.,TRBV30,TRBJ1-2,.,TGTGCCTGGAGAAGGGAGCCCTATGGCTACACCTTC,CAWRREPYGYTF
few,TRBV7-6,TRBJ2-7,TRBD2,TGTGCCAGCACCTCAAAACGAGGGATAGCGGGATCCTACAATGAGCAGTACTTT,CASTSKRGIAGSYNEQYF
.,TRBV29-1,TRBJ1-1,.,TGCAGCGTTGAAGATCAGGGCCAAGCTTTCTTT,CSVEDQGQAFF
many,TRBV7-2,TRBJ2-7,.,TGTGCCAGCAGCTTGATGGTCGCAGGGAACGAGCAGTACTTC,CASSLMVAGNEQYF
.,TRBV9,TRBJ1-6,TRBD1,TGTGCCAGCAGCGGGGGGACCGGGACAGGCTATTCACCCCTCCACTTT,CASSGGTGTGYSPLHF
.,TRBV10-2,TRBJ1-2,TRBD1,TGCGCCAGCAGCCATGGGACGGGACAGATACTCTATGGCTACACCTTC,CASSHGTGQILYGYTF
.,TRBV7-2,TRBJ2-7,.,TGTGCCAGCAGCTTAGCGGCCGGAGGGTCCTACGAGCAGTGCTTC,CASSLAAGGSYEQCF
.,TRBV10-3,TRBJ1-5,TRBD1,TGTGCCATCAGTGGAACAGGGGGGGAGACCCAGCATTTT,CAISGTGGETQHF
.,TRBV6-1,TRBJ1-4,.,TGTGCCAGCAGTGATGGGAGAGATGAAAAACTGTTTTTT,CASSDGRDEKLFF
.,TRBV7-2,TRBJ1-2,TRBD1,TGTGCCAGCAGCCAAGACAGGGTTAGAAACTATGGCCACACCTTC,CASSQDRVRNYGHTF
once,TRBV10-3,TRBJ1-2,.,TGTGCCAGCAGTCCGCGAGAGGGTGGCTATGGCTACACCTTC,CASSPREGGYGYTF
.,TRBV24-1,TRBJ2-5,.,TGTGCCACCAGTGATTCCCCCCACCAAGAGACCCAGTGCTTC,CATSDSPHQETQCF
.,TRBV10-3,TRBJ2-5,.,TGTGCCATCTCACCACACGCCCAAGAGACCCAGTACTTC,CAISPHAQETQYF
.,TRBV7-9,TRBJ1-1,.,TGTGCCAGCAGCTTCCGAAGTAGGGGGGGCAGGAAAACTGAAGCTTTCTTT,CASSFRSRGGRKTEAFF
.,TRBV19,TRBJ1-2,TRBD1,TGTGCCAGTAGTATAGCCAGGGGGCGCCGAGATGGCTACACCTTC,CASSIARGRRDGYTF
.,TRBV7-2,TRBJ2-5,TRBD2,TGTGCCAGCAGCCAATCTAGCGGGGGGGAAGAGACCCAGTACTTC,CASSQSSGGEETQYF
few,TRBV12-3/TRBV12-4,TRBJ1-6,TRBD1,TGTGCCAGCAGTCCAAGACAGGGGGATAATTCACCCCTCCACTTT,CASSPRQGDNSPLHF
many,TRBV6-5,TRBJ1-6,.,TGTGCCAGCAGCCGAAGAAATTCACCCCTCCACTTT,CASSRRNSPLHF
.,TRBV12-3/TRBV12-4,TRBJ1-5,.,TGTGCCAGCAGTTTAAGTGGCGGGAGGAATCAGCCCCAGCATTTT,CASSLSGGRNQPQHF
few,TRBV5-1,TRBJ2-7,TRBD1,TGCGCCAGCAGCCCTGGACAGGGTCAGGCGTACGAGCAGTACTTC,CASSPGQGQAYEQYF